The 25 T cell receptor beta chains reported below all come from one sample, sequenced in a study of technical replicates of blood from a few donors. Clones were read by immunoSEQ multiplex PCR, and TCRdb kept only the in-frame ones, dropping some. The profile covers roughly 81,000 clones, with 95% to 98% appearing a single time and over 0.15% taken by the ten largest. The sample taken for sequencing was T cells isolated from PBMCs. These receptors were obtained from a human donor in good health.

This clone has only one observation. This chain links TRBV6-5 with TRBJ1-1; D gene uncertain. Germline CDR1 reads MNHEY; CDR2 reads SVGAGI. The CDR3 totals 13 residues. V lost 6 bases and J 1 base, leaving 9 bases between the germline ends. The CDR3: CASRLTENTEAFF. In DNA form, the CDR3 reads TGTGCCAGCAGGCTTACAGAGAACACTGAAGCTTTCTTT.

The chain uses TRBV5-1 and TRBJ1-2; TRBD1 might be the D (5 bases). The CDR3 runs 13 residues. Trimming removed 4 bases at V and 6 bases at J, with 13 bases between. Per the germline V gene, CDR1 is SGHRS and CDR2 is YFSETQ. The CDR3 DNA reads as TGCGCCAGCAGCCTCGGAGGGGACGATGGCTACACCTTC. It translates to CASSLGGDDGYTF. Full variable domain (remainder filled in from reference TRBV5-1 and TRBJ1-2): KAGVTQTPRYLIKTRGQQVTLSCSPISGHRSVSWYQQTPGQGLQFLFEYFSETQRNKGNFPGRFSGRQFSNSRSEMNVSTLELGDSALYLCASSLGGDDGYTFGSGTRLTVV.

Here the CDR3 DNA reads TGTGCCAGCAGCTTAGATGTTTGGACAGGGAATGGAAACACCATATATTTT. Protein sequence: CASSLDVWTGNGNTIYF. The gene calls are TRBV11-2 and TRBJ1-3; 8 bases map to TRBD1. CDR3 size: 17 residues. The V and J ends lost 0 bases and 3 bases, in that order; junction bases with no gene match: 7. The germline V gene encodes CDR1 SGHAT and CDR2 FQNNGV.

The J gene is TRBJ2-3, the V gene TRBV27, with 8 bases that match TRBD1. V dropped 5 bases and J dropped 3; count of bases not matched to a gene: 10. Germline CDR1 is MNHEY and CDR2 is SMNVEV (reference sequence). CDR3 size: 16 residues. CDR3 in DNA: TGTGCCAGCAGTCTCCTTTGGACAGGGATGACAGATACGCAGTATTTT. Protein: CASSLLWTGMTDTQYF.

The J gene is TRBJ2-1, the V gene TRBV11-2; D is uncertain. V was trimmed by 3 bases and J by 8 bases, leaving 5 bases between them. The CDR3 contains 11 residues. Germline assignment: CDR1 SGHAT and CDR2 FQNNGV. This CDR3 is CASSFPYEQFF. CDR3 coding DNA: TGTGCCAGCAGCTTCCCCTATGAGCAGTTCTTC.

The V and J genes are TRBV4-1 and TRBJ1-4, with TRBD1 matching 8 bases. The CDR3 covers 16 residues. The V and J ends lost 2 bases and 6 bases, in that order; junction bases with no gene match: 8. Looked up from germline, CDR1 is MGHRA and CDR2 is YSYEKL. The CDR3 region has the DNA TGCGCCAGCAGCCAACCGAACCAGGGGGCTTATGAAAAACTGTTTTTT. Protein: CASSQPNQGAYEKLFF.

The CDR3 DNA follows: TGTGCCAGCAGCCCTGGACAGGGATCAGGGCAGCCCCAGCATTTT. Protein: CASSPGQGSGQPQHF. The chain is built from TRBV16 and TRBJ1-5; 8 bases are shared with TRBD1. The V gene end was trimmed by 4 bases and the J gene end by 7 bases; junction bases not matched to a gene: 9. The germline V gene encodes CDR1 KGHSY and CDR2 FQNENV. The CDR3 extends over 15 amino acids.

This sequence joins TRBV6-1 and TRBJ1-1, with 9 bases identical to TRBD1. J gave up 2 bases and V 6 bases, and 7 bases lay outside the gene matches. CDR1 is MNHNS and CDR2 is SASEGT in the germline V gene. The CDR3 loop spans 15 amino acids. CDR3 protein: CASRQGALVNTEAFF. For the CDR3, the DNA is TGTGCCAGCAGACAGGGGGCGTTAGTAAACACTGAAGCTTTCTTT.

V and J are TRBV6-1 and TRBJ2-5; D uncertain. V was trimmed by 3 bases and J by 5 bases, leaving 10 bases between them. This CDR3 is built from 13 residues. Germline V CDR1 and CDR2: MNHNS, SASEGT. CDR3 sequence (DNA): TGTGCCAGCAGTGACCCAGGTCTCGAGACCCAGTACTTC. Its protein is CASSDPGLETQYF.

The chain recombines TRBV19 with TRBJ2-2, with TRBD1 matching over 9 bases. The CDR3 runs 15 residues. Germline loops: CDR1 LNHDA, CDR2 SQIVND (reference sequence). Trimming cost V 10 bases and J 4 bases; bases outside gene matches: 10. CDR3 sequence reads: CATQVGQGSTGELFF. CDR3 DNA sequence: TGTGCCACCCAAGTGGGACAGGGAAGCACCGGGGAGCTGTTTTTT.

This clone was counted between two and nine times. J is TRBJ1-1 and V is TRBV30; the D gene is possibly TRBD1 (5 bases). V was clipped by 4 bases and J by 3 bases, with 9 bases between them. Per the germline V gene, CDR1 is GTSNPN and CDR2 is SVGIG (reference sequence). This CDR3 has 12 residues. The CDR3 loop reads CAWMGGYTEAFF. The CDR3 region has the DNA TGTGCCTGGATGGGGGGATACACTGAAGCTTTCTTT.

The rearrangement joins TRBV6-5 to TRBJ2-2; possible D gene TRBD1, 5 bases. Germline V gives CDR1 MNHEY, CDR2 SVGAGI. This CDR3 contains 15 residues. V lost 2 bases and J 5 bases, leaving 12 bases between the germline ends. CDR3 sequence: CASSYGQGGTGELFF. The CDR3 bases are TGTGCCAGCAGTTACGGGCAGGGTGGGACCGGGGAGCTGTTTTTT.

The chain carries TRBV6-6 and TRBJ2-2; TRBD1 might be the D (6 bases). Germline loops: CDR1 MNHNY, CDR2 SVGAGI (reference sequence). The CDR3 is 15 residues long. With 6 bases removed from V and 1 base from J, the gap between germline ends came to 12 bases. CDR3 in amino acids: CASSRDRKNTGELFF. The CDR3 bases are TGTGCCAGCAGCCGTGACAGGAAGAACACCGGGGAGCTGTTTTTT.

The rearrangement links TRBV11-2 to TRBJ2-1, with TRBD1 matching over 7 bases. V shed 5 bases and J 6 bases; nucleotides not matched to a gene: 7. The V gene's germline CDR1 is SGHAT and CDR2 FQNNGV. The CDR3 totals 14 residues. The CDR3 coding sequence is TGTGCCAGCAGCGGGACAGTTCGGGGCAATGAGCAGTTCTTC. It yields the protein CASSGTVRGNEQFF.

The chain joins TRBV28 to TRBJ1-2; maybe TRBD1 (6 bases). V gave up 4 bases and J gave up 4 bases, with 10 bases separating them. Germline loops: CDR1 MDHEN, CDR2 SYDVKM. This CDR3 spans 13 amino acids. The CDR3 region is CASSWQQGYGYTF. In DNA form, the CDR3 reads TGTGCCAGCAGTTGGCAACAGGGCTATGGCTACACCTTC.

This sequence joins TRBV7-9 and TRBJ1-5; no clear D. The CDR3 sequence is 15 residues long. Trimming shortened V by 0 bases and J by 3 bases, and 9 bases separated the two germline ends. CDR1 SEHNR and CDR2 FQNEAQ come from the germline V gene (reference sequence). The CDR3 reads CASSLASGNNQPQHF. CDR3 sequence (DNA): TGTGCCAGCAGCTTAGCTTCGGGAAACAATCAGCCCCAGCATTTT.

The chain links TRBV19 to TRBJ1-5; D call uncertain. V was pared by 5 bases and J by 5 bases, with 10 bases between. Germline V gene data show CDR1 as LNHDA and CDR2 as SQIVND (reference sequence). This CDR3 contains 13 residues. In DNA form, the CDR3 reads TGTGCCAGTAGTTTCAGGCCGGATCAGCCCCAGCATTTT. It yields the protein CASSFRPDQPQHF.

The chain employs TRBV6-5 and TRBJ1-6, with 7 bases aligning to TRBD1. Trimming cost V 2 bases and J 8 bases; bases outside gene matches: 6. The germline gives CDR1 MNHEY, CDR2 SVGAGI. The CDR3 runs to 15 residues. The CDR3 is CASSYDRVFYSPLHF. Here the CDR3 DNA reads TGTGCCAGCAGTTACGACAGGGTTTTTTATTCACCCCTCCACTTT.

The CDR3 sequence: CAIREEVYEQYF. The CDR3 bases are TGTGCCATTCGGGAGGAGGTCTACGAGCAGTACTTC. The V gene is TRBV6-1, the J gene TRBJ2-7; TRBD2 matches at 7 bases. V lost 10 bases and J lost 3; bases outside the gene matches: 6. Germline CDR1 reads MNHNS; CDR2 reads SASEGT. There are 12 residues in the CDR3.

The chain has TRBV6-5 and TRBJ1-4, with 10 bases fitting TRBD1. The V gene's germline CDR1 is MNHEY and CDR2 SVGAGI. Trimming at V came to 1 base and at J to 5 bases, leaving 4 bases not matched to a gene. This CDR3 is 16 amino acids long. The CDR3 region is CASSYWGTGVNEKLFF. For the CDR3, the DNA is TGTGCCAGCAGTTACTGGGGGACAGGGGTCAATGAAAAACTGTTTTTT.

This chain uses TRBV7-2 with TRBJ1-1, with 7 bases aligning to TRBD1. The CDR3 is made up of 13 amino acids. Losses at the gene ends were 5 bases for V and 10 bases for J; bases not matched to a gene: 10. Germline lookup yields CDR1 SGHTA and CDR2 FQGNSA. CDR3 nucleotides: TGTGCCAGCAGCCCAAAAGGGGGCGTTGGAGCTTTCTTT. It yields the protein CASSPKGGVGAFF.

The V gene is TRBV5-1, the J gene TRBJ2-5, with D maybe TRBD2 (5 bases). From germline, CDR1 is SGHRS and CDR2 YFSETQ. Between the trimmed V and J ends, which lost 0 bases and 1 base, there was a span of 7 bases. This CDR3 has 14 amino acids. The chain's CDR3 is CASSLGGRQETQYF. As DNA, the CDR3 is TGCGCCAGCAGCTTGGGCGGGCGCCAAGAGACCCAGTACTTC.

The gene calls are TRBV5-1 and TRBJ2-1; 7 bases align to TRBD2. CDR3 length: 16 amino acids. Trimming cost V 2 bases and J 0 bases; bases outside gene matches: 5. Germline assignment: CDR1 SGHRS and CDR2 YFSETQ. The CDR3 sequence is CASSFMGGSSYNEQFF. As DNA, the CDR3 is TGCGCCAGCAGCTTTATGGGGGGGAGCTCCTACAATGAGCAGTTCTTC. The entire variable domain, with the rest obtained from reference TRBV5-1 and TRBJ2-1, is as follows: KAGVTQTPRYLIKTRGQQVTLSCSPISGHRSVSWYQQTPGQGLQFLFEYFSETQRNKGNFPGRFSGRQFSNSRSEMNVSTLELGDSALYLCASSFMGGSSYNEQFFGPGTRLTVL.

V usage is TRBV28 and J usage is TRBJ1-5, with D possibly being TRBD1 (6 bases). CDR1 and CDR2 from the germline V gene are MDHEN and SYDVKM. V lost 3 bases to trimming and J lost 5 bases, with 14 bases between them. The CDR3 runs 15 residues. CDR3 amino acids: CASSLSSRGHQPQHF. DNA of the CDR3: TGTGCCAGCAGTTTGAGTAGCAGGGGCCATCAGCCCCAGCATTTT.

The genes are TRBV7-9 and TRBJ1-1, with D maybe TRBD1 (5 bases). The V end lost 5 bases, the J end lost 0 bases, and 22 bases lay between the germline ends. The CDR3 is 18 amino acids. Germline CDR1 and CDR2: SEHNR and FQNEAQ (reference sequence). CDR3 sequence reads: CASSPLALDRNMNTEAFF. CDR3 DNA: TGTGCCAGCAGCCCACTTGCCCTAGACAGAAACATGAACACTGAAGCTTTCTTT.